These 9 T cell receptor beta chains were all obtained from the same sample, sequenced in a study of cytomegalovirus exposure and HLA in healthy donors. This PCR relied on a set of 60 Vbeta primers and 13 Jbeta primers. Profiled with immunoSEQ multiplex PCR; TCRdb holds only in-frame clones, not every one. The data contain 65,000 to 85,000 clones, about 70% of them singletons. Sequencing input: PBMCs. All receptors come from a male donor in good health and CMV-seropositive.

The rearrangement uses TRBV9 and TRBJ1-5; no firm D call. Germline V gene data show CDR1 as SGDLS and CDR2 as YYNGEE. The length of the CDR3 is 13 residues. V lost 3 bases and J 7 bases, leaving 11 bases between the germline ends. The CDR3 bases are TGTGCCAGCAGCGGAGATAGCTCACAGCCCCAGCATTTT. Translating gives CASSGDSSQPQHF.

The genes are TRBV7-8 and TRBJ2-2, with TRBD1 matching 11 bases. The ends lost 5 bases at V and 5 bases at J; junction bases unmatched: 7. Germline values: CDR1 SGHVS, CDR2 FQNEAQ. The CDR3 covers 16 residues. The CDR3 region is CASSLTGTGGTGELFF. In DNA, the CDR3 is TGTGCCAGCAGCCTAACCGGGACAGGGGGGACCGGGGAGCTGTTTTTT. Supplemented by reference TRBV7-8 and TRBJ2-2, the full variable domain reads GAGVSQSPRYKVAKRGQDVALRCDPISGHVSLFWYQQALGQGPEFLTYFQNEAQLDKSGLPSDRFFAERPEGSVSTLKIQRTQQEDSAVYLCASSLTGTGGTGELFFGEGSRLTVL.

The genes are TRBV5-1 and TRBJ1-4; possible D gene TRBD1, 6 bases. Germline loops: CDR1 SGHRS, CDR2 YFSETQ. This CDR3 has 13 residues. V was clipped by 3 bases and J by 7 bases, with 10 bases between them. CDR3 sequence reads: CASSYRVGEKLFF. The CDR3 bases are TGCGCCAGCAGCTACAGGGTTGGTGAAAAACTGTTTTTT.

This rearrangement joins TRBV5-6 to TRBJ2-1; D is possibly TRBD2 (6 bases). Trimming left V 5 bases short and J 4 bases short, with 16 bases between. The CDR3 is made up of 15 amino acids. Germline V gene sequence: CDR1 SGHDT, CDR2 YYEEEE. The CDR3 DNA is TGTGCCAGCAGTTATCTTAGCGGAAATTACAATGAGCAGTTCTTC. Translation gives CASSYLSGNYNEQFF.

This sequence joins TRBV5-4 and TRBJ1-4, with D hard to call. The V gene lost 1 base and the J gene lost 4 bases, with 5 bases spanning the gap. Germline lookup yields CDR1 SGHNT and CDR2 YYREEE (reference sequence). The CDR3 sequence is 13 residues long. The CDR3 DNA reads TGTGCCAGCAGCTTGTCCAGTAATGAAAAACTGTTTTTT. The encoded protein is CASSLSSNEKLFF.

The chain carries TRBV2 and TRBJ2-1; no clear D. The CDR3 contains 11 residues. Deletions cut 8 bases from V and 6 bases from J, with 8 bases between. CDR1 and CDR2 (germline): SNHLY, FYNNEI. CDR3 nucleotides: TGTGCCAGCTTAACTGTCAATGAGCAGTTCTTC. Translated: CASLTVNEQFF.

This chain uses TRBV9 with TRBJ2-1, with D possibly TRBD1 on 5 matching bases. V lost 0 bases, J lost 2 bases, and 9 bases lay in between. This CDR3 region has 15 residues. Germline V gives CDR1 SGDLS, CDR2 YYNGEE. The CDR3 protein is CASSVAPGPYNEQFF. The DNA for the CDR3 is TGTGCCAGCAGCGTAGCTCCAGGGCCCTACAATGAGCAGTTCTTC.

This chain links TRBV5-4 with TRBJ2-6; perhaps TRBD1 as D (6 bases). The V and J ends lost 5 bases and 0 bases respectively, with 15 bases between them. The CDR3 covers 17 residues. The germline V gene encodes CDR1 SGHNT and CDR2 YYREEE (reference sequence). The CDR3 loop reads CASSRTVQSSGANVLTF. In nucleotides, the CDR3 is TGTGCCAGCAGTCGGACAGTTCAGAGCTCTGGGGCCAACGTCCTGACTTTC. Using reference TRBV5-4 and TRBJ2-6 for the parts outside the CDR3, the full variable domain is ETGVTQSPTHLIKTRGQQVTLRCSSQSGHNTVSWYQQALGQGPQFIFQYYREEENGRGNFPPRFSGLQFPNYSSELNVNALELDDSALYLCASSRTVQSSGANVLTFGAGSRLTVL.

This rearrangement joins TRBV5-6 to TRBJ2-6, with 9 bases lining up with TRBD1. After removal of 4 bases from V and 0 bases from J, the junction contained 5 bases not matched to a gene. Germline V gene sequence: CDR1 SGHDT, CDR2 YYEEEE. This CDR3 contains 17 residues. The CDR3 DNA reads TGTGCCAGCAGCGTTGGACAGGGGCGCTCTGGGGCCAACGTCCTGACTTTC. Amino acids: CASSVGQGRSGANVLTF.